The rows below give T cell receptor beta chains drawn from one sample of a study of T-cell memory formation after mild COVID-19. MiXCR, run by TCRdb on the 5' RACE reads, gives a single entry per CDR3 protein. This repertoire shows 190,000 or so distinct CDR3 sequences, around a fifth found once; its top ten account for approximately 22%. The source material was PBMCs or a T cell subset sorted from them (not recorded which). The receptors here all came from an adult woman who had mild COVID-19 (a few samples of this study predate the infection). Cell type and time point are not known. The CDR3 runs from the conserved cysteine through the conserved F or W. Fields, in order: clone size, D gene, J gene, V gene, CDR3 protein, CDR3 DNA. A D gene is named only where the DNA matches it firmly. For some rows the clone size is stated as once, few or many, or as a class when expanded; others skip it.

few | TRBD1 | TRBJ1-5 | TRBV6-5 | CASSPRQGNQPQHF | TGTGCCAGCAGTCCCCGACAGGGAAATCAGCCCCAGCATTTT
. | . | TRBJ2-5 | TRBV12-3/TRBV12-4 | CASSFIGETQYF | TGTGCCAGCAGTTTTATTGGAGAGACCCAGTACTTC
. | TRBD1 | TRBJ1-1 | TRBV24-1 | CATGDREDTEAFF | TGTGCCACCGGGGACAGGGAGGACACTGAAGCTTTCTTT
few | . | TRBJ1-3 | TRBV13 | CASSLERPPIYF | TGTGCCAGCAGTCTCGAACGGCCTCCCATATATTTT
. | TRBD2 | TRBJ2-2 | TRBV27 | CASSSLAGLNTGELFF | TGTGCCAGCAGTTCATTAGCGGGGTTGAACACCGGGGAGCTGTTTTTT
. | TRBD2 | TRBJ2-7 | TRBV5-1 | CASRNGRGEQYF | TGCGCCAGCAGGAACGGGAGGGGCGAGCAGTACTTC
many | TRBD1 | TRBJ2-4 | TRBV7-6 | CASSPGQGASGIQYF | TGTGCCAGCAGTCCAGGACAGGGGGCATCGGGCATTCAGTACTTC
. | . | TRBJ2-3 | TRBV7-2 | CASSLEGSDTQYF | TGTGCCAGCAGCTTAGAGGGTTCAGATACGCAGTATTTT
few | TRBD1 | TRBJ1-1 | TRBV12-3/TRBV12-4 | CASSLGNRGEAFF | TGTGCCAGCAGCCTGGGGAACAGGGGGGAAGCTTTCTTT
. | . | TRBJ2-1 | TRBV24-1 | CATSVGSPIPYNEQFF | TGTGCCACCAGTGTCGGCTCTCCGATTCCCTACAATGAGCAGTTCTTC
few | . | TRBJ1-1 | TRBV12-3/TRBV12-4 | CASSFLGGVEAFF | TGTGCCAGCAGTTTCTTGGGGGGTGTTGAAGCTTTCTTT
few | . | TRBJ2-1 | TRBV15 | CATSKGDSYNEQFF | TGTGCCACCAGCAAGGGGGATTCATACAATGAGCAGTTCTTC
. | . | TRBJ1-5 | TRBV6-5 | CASSATDDSNQPQHF | TGTGCCAGCAGCGCGACGGACGATAGCAATCAGCCCCAGCATTTT
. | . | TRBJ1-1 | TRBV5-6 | CASSLGAGLDAFF | TGTGCCAGCAGCTTGGGGGCAGGACTCGACGCTTTCTTT
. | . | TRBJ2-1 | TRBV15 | CATSREGEAHEQFF | TGTGCCACCAGCAGAGAAGGGGAGGCCCATGAGCAGTTCTTC